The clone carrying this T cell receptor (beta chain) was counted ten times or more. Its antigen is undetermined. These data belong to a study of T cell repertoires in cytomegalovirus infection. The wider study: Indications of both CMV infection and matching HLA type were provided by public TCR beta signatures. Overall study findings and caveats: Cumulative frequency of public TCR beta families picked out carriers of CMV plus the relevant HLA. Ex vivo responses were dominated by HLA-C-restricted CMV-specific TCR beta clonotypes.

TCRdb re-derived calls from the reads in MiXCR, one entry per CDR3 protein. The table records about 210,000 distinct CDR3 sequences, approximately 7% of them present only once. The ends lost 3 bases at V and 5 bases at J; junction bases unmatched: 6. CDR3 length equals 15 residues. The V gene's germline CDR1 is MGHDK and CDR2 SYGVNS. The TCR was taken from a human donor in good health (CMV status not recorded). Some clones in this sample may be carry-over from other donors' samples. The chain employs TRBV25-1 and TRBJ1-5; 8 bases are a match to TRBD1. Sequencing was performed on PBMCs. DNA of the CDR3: TGTGCCAGCAGTGACCAACCGACAGGGGATCAGCCCCAGCATTTT. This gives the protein CASSDQPTGDQPQHF.